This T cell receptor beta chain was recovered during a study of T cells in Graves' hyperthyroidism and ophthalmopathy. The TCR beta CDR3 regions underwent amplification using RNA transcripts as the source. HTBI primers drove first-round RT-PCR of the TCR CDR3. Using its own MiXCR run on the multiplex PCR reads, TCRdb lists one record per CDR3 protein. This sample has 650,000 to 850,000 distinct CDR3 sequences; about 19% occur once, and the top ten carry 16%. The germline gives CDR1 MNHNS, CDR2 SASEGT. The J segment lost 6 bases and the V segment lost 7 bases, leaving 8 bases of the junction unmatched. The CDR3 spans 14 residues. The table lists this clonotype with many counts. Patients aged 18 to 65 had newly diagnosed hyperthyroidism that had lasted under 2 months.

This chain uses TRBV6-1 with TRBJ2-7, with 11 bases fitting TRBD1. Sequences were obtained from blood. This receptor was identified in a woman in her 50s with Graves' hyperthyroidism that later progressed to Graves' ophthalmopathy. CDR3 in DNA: TGTGCCAGCACCCGGGACAGGGGGTTCAGCGAGCAGTACTTC. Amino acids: CASTRDRGFSEQYF.